Listed here are 30 T cell receptor beta chains from one sample, sequenced in a study of shared clonotypes between healthy human individuals. Libraries were prepared by immunoSEQ multiplex PCR; TCRdb keeps only in-frame clonotypes and omits some of them. The sample yields 2 million to 3 million clones, 90% to 95% seen once. The sample comprised naive CD4+ T cells sorted from blood. The subset: CD45RA+ positively selected. The source of these receptors is a man between 18 and 29 years old in good health.

A remark on this clone: Additional DNA sequences in this sample encode the identical CDR3. V and J are TRBV5-1 and TRBJ1-1, with D perhaps TRBD1 (6 bases). Per germline, CDR1 SGHRS and CDR2 YFSETQ. Trimming shortened V by 3 bases and J by 0 bases, and 9 bases separated the two germline ends. This CDR3 spans 14 amino acids. Here the CDR3 DNA reads TGCGCCAGCAGCTCGGACAGCTTGAACACTGAAGCTTTCTTT. Encoded protein: CASSSDSLNTEAFF.

This rearrangement joins TRBV10-3 to TRBJ1-3; weak D call: TRBD1 (5 bases). Germline CDR1 reads ENHRY; CDR2 reads SYGVKD. The CDR3 has 15 amino acids. With 7 bases removed from V and 1 base from J, the gap between germline ends came to 14 bases. The CDR3 loop is CAIMGGINSGNTIYF. The CDR3, as DNA: TGTGCCATCATGGGGGGAATAAATTCTGGAAACACCATATATTTT.

CDR3 sequence reads: CSVPQGSHYNSPLHF. CDR3 nucleotide sequence: TGCAGCGTCCCACAGGGCAGTCACTATAATTCACCCCTCCACTTT. The J gene is TRBJ1-6, the V gene TRBV29-1; perhaps TRBD1 as D (6 bases). The V gene lost 6 bases and the J gene lost 3 bases, with 15 bases spanning the gap. Germline V gives CDR1 SQVTM, CDR2 ANQGSEA. The CDR3 has 15 residues.

The chain uses TRBV29-1 and TRBJ1-1; 9 bases fit TRBD1. V lost 1 base, J lost 5 bases, and 11 bases stayed unmatched. This CDR3 has 16 amino acids. CDR1 and CDR2 from the germline V gene are SQVTM and ANQGSEA. DNA of the CDR3: TGCAGCGTTGAAGCTTACCTCAGACAGGGGGGAACTGAAGCTTTCTTT. Translating gives CSVEAYLRQGGTEAFF.

The sample holds a few counts of this clone. This sample includes further DNA sequences coding for the same CDR3. The chain carries TRBV7-6 and TRBJ1-1; D is uncertain. Trimming removed 1 base at V and 1 base at J, with 4 bases between. Germline-derived CDR1 and CDR2 are SGHVS and FNYEAQ. There are 13 residues in the CDR3. The CDR3 DNA follows: TGTGCCAGCAGCTTAGATTCGAACACTGAAGCTTTCTTT. Translated, it gives CASSLDSNTEAFF.

The V gene is TRBV6-5, the J gene TRBJ2-2; 12 bases line up with TRBD2. The V segment lost 8 bases and the J segment 5 bases; nucleotides outside the gene matches: 6. The CDR3 extends over 15 amino acids. Germline CDR1 reads MNHEY; CDR2 reads SVGAGI. CDR3 nucleotides: TGTGCCAGCGGGCTAGCGGGAGGGATGACCGGGGAGCTGTTTTTT. This translates into CASGLAGGMTGELFF.

The chain joins TRBV5-1 to TRBJ2-6; D call uncertain. CDR1 and CDR2 from the germline V gene are SGHRS and YFSETQ. V was pared by 5 bases and J by 6 bases, with 12 bases between. The CDR3 is 14 residues long. CDR3 nucleotide sequence: TGCGCCAGCAGGACAATGGTCGAGGCCAACGTCCTGACTTTC. This codes for CASRTMVEANVLTF.

The CDR3 sequence: CASSTTGGDTQYF. CDR3 in DNA: TGTGCCAGCAGCACAACAGGGGGGGATACGCAGTATTTT. The chain combines TRBV5-4 with TRBJ2-3; 8 bases are shared with TRBD1. V shed 4 bases and J 6 bases; nucleotides not matched to a gene: 4. The CDR3 spans 13 residues. Germline V gene data show CDR1 as SGHNT and CDR2 as YYREEE (reference sequence).

This chain uses TRBV18 with TRBJ2-4; 7 bases match TRBD2. The CDR3 loop spans 17 amino acids. The germline CDR1 and CDR2 sequences are KGHSH and LQKENI. The V segment lost 0 bases and the J segment 3 bases; nucleotides outside the gene matches: 8. The CDR3 coding sequence is TGTGCCAGCTCACCACCCGGGGAGGGGCGGCACAAAAACATTCAGTACTTC. This encodes CASSPPGEGRHKNIQYF.

V and J are TRBV25-1 and TRBJ2-7; 14 nucleotides line up with TRBD2. The CDR3 is 15 residues long. With V trimmed by 4 bases and J by 4 bases, 3 bases remained unmatched. Germline V gene data show CDR1 as MGHDK and CDR2 as SYGVNS. CDR3 in amino acids: CASSVGLAGGYEQYF. CDR3 nucleotide sequence: TGTGCCAGCAGTGTCGGACTAGCGGGGGGTTACGAGCAGTACTTC.

J is TRBJ2-3 and V is TRBV19; 7 bases agree with TRBD2. Germline V lookup: CDR1 LNHDA, CDR2 SQIVND (reference sequence). V trimming: 5 bases; J trimming: 4 bases; junction bases outside the gene matches: 9. This CDR3 comprises 15 residues. CDR3 residues: CASSPTRGGADTQYF. The CDR3 DNA reads TGTGCCAGTAGTCCGACCCGCGGGGGAGCAGATACGCAGTATTTT.

The CDR3 nucleotides are TGTGCCAGCAGCCAAGGACTAGCGGGGGCAGATACGCAGTATTTT. Translated: CASSQGLAGADTQYF. The chain couples TRBV14 to TRBJ2-3; 12 nucleotides line up with TRBD2. V lost 1 base to trimming and J lost 4 bases; unmatched junction nucleotides: 0. This CDR3 is 15 amino acids long. The V gene's germline CDR1 is SGHDN and CDR2 FVKESK.

V is TRBV30 and J is TRBJ1-1, with no clear D. The CDR3 runs to 13 residues. Germline-derived CDR1 and CDR2 are GTSNPN and SVGIG (reference sequence). Trimming pared 2 bases from V and 1 base from J, leaving 8 bases between. The CDR3 here is CAWSRARNTEAFF. The CDR3 region has the DNA TGTGCCTGGAGTAGGGCCAGGAACACTGAAGCTTTCTTT.

The genes are TRBV28 and TRBJ2-7; D remains unclear. V lost 3 bases and J lost 9, with 18 bases in between. Germline CDR1 reads MDHEN; CDR2 reads SYDVKM. CDR3 length: 14 amino acids. The CDR3 is CASSFSLSGAMQYF. The CDR3, as DNA: TGTGCCAGCAGTTTCTCGCTCTCAGGCGCGATGCAGTACTTC.

In the case of this clone: The sample carries other DNA sequences with the same CDR3. V is TRBV18 and J is TRBJ2-3; 8 nucleotides line up with TRBD1. V shed 3 bases, J shed 3 bases, and the junction held 5 bases outside the gene matches. The CDR3 contains 15 residues. CDR1 and CDR2 (germline): KGHSH, LQKENI. CDR3 coding DNA: TGTGCCAGCTCACCCGGGACAGGAGGTACAGATACGCAGTATTTT. Its protein product is CASSPGTGGTDTQYF.

The chain recombines TRBV2 with TRBJ2-3; perhaps TRBD2 as D (6 bases). Germline-derived CDR1 and CDR2 are SNHLY and FYNNEI. V was trimmed by 4 bases and J by 2 bases, leaving 13 bases between them. The CDR3 length is 15 residues. CDR3 sequence: CASSVTRGITDTQYF. The CDR3 DNA follows: TGTGCCAGCAGTGTTACCCGGGGGATCACAGATACGCAGTATTTT.

As for this clone: Other DNA variants within this sample encode the same CDR3. The rearrangement uses TRBV18 and TRBJ2-7, with D possibly matching TRBD2 (6 bases). The CDR3 length is 13 residues. In germline, CDR1 is KGHSH, CDR2 LQKENI. Trimming stripped 0 bases from V and 5 bases from J, with 8 bases between. The CDR3 here is CASSPPGGHEQYF. CDR3 DNA sequence: TGTGCCAGCTCACCACCGGGGGGTCACGAGCAGTACTTC.

This chain joins TRBV19 and TRBJ2-5, with 7 bases lining up with TRBD2. Trimming removed 5 bases from V and 0 bases from J; junction bases left unmatched: 6. This CDR3 is 15 amino acids long. The V gene's germline CDR1 is LNHDA and CDR2 SQIVND (reference sequence). In nucleotides, the CDR3 is TGTGCCAGTAGTTCCCGGGGAGGGTACCAAGAGACCCAGTACTTC. This gives the protein CASSSRGGYQETQYF. Full variable domain (remainder filled in from reference TRBV19 and TRBJ2-5): DGGITQSPKYLFRKEGQNVTLSCEQNLNHDAMYWYRQDPGQGLRLIYYSQIVNDFQKGDIAEGYSVSREKKESFPLTVTSAQKNPTAFYLCASSSRGGYQETQYFGPGTRLLVL.

V is TRBV14 and J is TRBJ2-5; D is uncertain. The CDR3 sequence is 15 residues long. Germline assignment: CDR1 SGHDN and CDR2 FVKESK. With 0 bases removed from V and 2 bases from J, the gap between germline ends came to 10 bases. The chain's CDR3 is CASSQDHWKQETQYF. CDR3 nucleotide sequence: TGTGCCAGCAGCCAAGATCATTGGAAACAAGAGACCCAGTACTTC. The full variable domain, with the rest looked up from reference TRBV14 and TRBJ2-5, is EAGVTQFPSHSVIEKGQTVTLRCDPISGHDNLYWYRRVMGKEIKFLLHFVKESKQDESGMPNNRFLAERTGGTYSTLKVQPAELEDSGVYFCASSQDHWKQETQYFGPGTRLLVL.

This chain joins TRBV4-1 and TRBJ2-2; D might be TRBD1 (6 bases). The CDR3 runs to 13 residues. V shed 7 bases and J shed 5 bases, with 11 bases lying between them. Per the germline V gene, CDR1 is MGHRA and CDR2 is YSYEKL. CDR3 protein: CASTFGQTGELFF. As DNA, the CDR3 is TGCGCCAGCACCTTCGGACAGACCGGGGAGCTGTTTTTT.

This clone was seen just once. The CDR3 region is CASRDGQGRYGYTF. The CDR3 nucleotides read TGTGCCAGCAGGGACGGACAGGGGAGGTATGGCTACACCTTC. The J gene is TRBJ1-2, the V gene TRBV6-1; 9 nucleotides agree with TRBD1. The CDR3 loop spans 14 amino acids. Per the germline V gene, CDR1 is MNHNS and CDR2 is SASEGT. Trimming at V came to 6 bases and at J to 5 bases, leaving 7 bases not matched to a gene.

This chain joins TRBV6-5 and TRBJ2-7; 12 bases are shared with TRBD2. V was clipped by 6 bases and J by 7 bases; unmatched bases: 10. The CDR3 is 15 amino acids. Germline CDR1 and CDR2: MNHEY and SVGAGI. The CDR3 region has the DNA TGTGCCAGCAGACGCCCTAGCGGGGGGGCACATGAGCAGTACTTC. Protein sequence: CASRRPSGGAHEQYF.

The chain is built from TRBV28 and TRBJ1-2; the match to TRBD1 covers 8 bases. The CDR3 runs to 14 residues. V dropped 2 bases and J dropped 7; count of bases not matched to a gene: 6. The germline V gene encodes CDR1 MDHEN and CDR2 SYDVKM. The CDR3 sequence: CASSLRAGGRGYTF. The CDR3 region has the DNA TGTGCCAGCAGTTTACGCGCAGGGGGCCGTGGCTACACCTTC.

The chain joins TRBV15 to TRBJ2-1, with TRBD1 matching over 7 bases. The trim removed 5 bases at V and 8 bases at J, leaving 12 bases unmatched. The CDR3 sequence is 15 residues long. The V gene's germline CDR1 is LNHNV and CDR2 YYDKDF (reference sequence). The CDR3 DNA follows: TGTGCCACCAGCGTGATCGACAGGGATGGAGATGAGCAGTTCTTC. Translation: CATSVIDRDGDEQFF.

The V call is TRBV9, the J call TRBJ1-1; D is uncertain. Germline CDR1 SGDLS, CDR2 YYNGEE. The CDR3 has 13 amino acids. V was trimmed by 4 bases and J by 7 bases, leaving 14 bases between them. The CDR3: CASSSEGRVEAFF. The CDR3 region has the DNA TGTGCCAGCAGCTCCGAGGGCAGAGTTGAAGCTTTCTTT. Full variable domain (outside the CDR3, taken from reference TRBV9 and TRBJ1-1): DSGVTQTPKHLITATGQRVTLRCSPRSGDLSVYWYQQSLDQGLQFLIQYYNGEERAKGNILERFSAQQFPDLHSELNLSSLELGDSALYFCASSSEGRVEAFFGQGTRLTVV.

For this clone: The sample has other DNA sequences that encode this CDR3 too. The rearrangement uses TRBV7-2 and TRBJ2-5, with D unresolved. CDR1 and CDR2 from the germline V gene are SGHTA and FQGNSA. The CDR3 covers 12 residues. Trimming took off 2 bases at V and 2 bases at J, with 3 bases between the two ends. CDR3 loop: CASSLPQETQYF. CDR3 bases: TGTGCCAGCAGCTTACCTCAAGAGACCCAGTACTTC. The full variable domain, its missing parts supplied by reference TRBV7-2 and TRBJ2-5, is GAGVSQSPSNKVTEKGKDVELRCDPISGHTALYWYRQSLGQGLEFLIYFQGNSAPDKSGLPSDRFSAERTGGSVSTLTIQRTQQEDSAVYLCASSLPQETQYFGPGTRLLVL.

This clone was counted between two and nine times. The chain couples TRBV7-8 to TRBJ1-5; D unresolved. From germline, CDR1 is SGHVS and CDR2 FQNEAQ. V lost 6 bases and J lost 7, with 13 bases in between. The CDR3 runs 13 residues. CDR3 DNA: TGTGCCAGCAGTCCTGATCAGCGCCAGCCCCAGCATTTT. Residues: CASSPDQRQPQHF.

The count of this clone is one. This sample also contains other DNA sequences that code for the same CDR3. This chain connects TRBV2 to TRBJ2-5; D gene ambiguous. Between the trimmed V and J ends, which lost 7 bases and 5 bases, there was a span of 5 bases. The CDR3 is 10 residues long. In germline, CDR1 is SNHLY, CDR2 FYNNEI. CDR3 loop: CASNQETQYF. The CDR3 region has the DNA TGTGCCAGCAATCAGGAGACCCAGTACTTC.

The chain joins TRBV19 to TRBJ1-5; D uncertain. There are 15 residues in the CDR3. The V end lost 4 bases, the J end lost 1 base, and 11 bases lay between the germline ends. Germline loops: CDR1 LNHDA, CDR2 SQIVND (reference sequence). This CDR3 is CASSTVGTSNQPQHF. CDR3 nucleotides: TGTGCCAGTAGTACGGTTGGCACGAGCAATCAGCCCCAGCATTTT.

V gene TRBV2 combines with J gene TRBJ1-1; D remains ambiguous. The CDR3 contains 10 residues. Trimming took off 4 bases at V and 8 bases at J, with 5 bases between the two ends. Germline values: CDR1 SNHLY, CDR2 FYNNEI. CDR3 DNA sequence: TGTGCCAGCAGTGGGCAAGAAGCTTTCTTT. The encoded protein is CASSGQEAFF.